Listed here are 25 T cell receptor beta chains from one sample, sequenced in a study of cytomegalovirus exposure and HLA in healthy donors (dated by TCRdb to between 2016 and 2019). Library method: the immunoSEQ multiplex PCR assay. For the multiplex PCR, a mixture combining 60 forward primers for TCR Vbeta segments and 13 reverse primers for TCR Jbeta segments was used. Not all clones reach the TCRdb copy of this immuneACCESS table, which keeps in-frame sequences only. Checked studies attribute under half of the gap to unresolved V genes and leave the rest unexplained. The sample records 130,000 to 150,000 clones, roughly 80% of which are singletons. The ten most abundant clones make up over 2.5% of the sample. Sequencing used PBMCs. The origin of the receptors is a man aged 40-50 years in good health and CMV-seropositive.

The chain couples TRBV18 to TRBJ2-1; 12 bases align to TRBD2. Germline assignment: CDR1 KGHSH and CDR2 LQKENI. J was trimmed by 5 bases and V by 8 bases; bases with no gene match: 10. The CDR3 is 16 residues long. Here the CDR3 reads CASRLRTSGVDNEQFF. In nucleotides, the CDR3 is TGTGCCAGCCGCTTACGGACTAGCGGGGTAGACAATGAGCAGTTCTTC.

The V gene is TRBV9, the J gene TRBJ2-3; D gene ambiguous. The CDR3 sequence is 14 residues long. The germline gives CDR1 SGDLS, CDR2 YYNGEE. Trimming left V 0 bases short and J 1 base short, with 6 bases between. The CDR3 sequence is CASSVAPGTDTQYF. CDR3 coding DNA: TGTGCCAGCAGCGTAGCCCCAGGCACAGATACGCAGTATTTT.

The chain joins TRBV27 to TRBJ2-7; 7 bases are a match to TRBD1. Trimming at V came to 1 base and at J to 6 bases, leaving 21 bases not matched to a gene. There are 19 residues in the CDR3. Germline values: CDR1 MNHEY, CDR2 SMNVEV (reference sequence). The CDR3 protein is CASSLYLPTTDRVRGEQYF. Here the CDR3 DNA reads TGTGCCAGCAGTTTATATTTACCCACGACCGACAGGGTACGGGGCGAGCAGTACTTC.

A note on this clone: An end of the junction does not agree with germline; a read error may underlie this. The chain recombines TRBV6-5 with TRBJ2-1, with TRBD1 identical over 8 bases. CDR1 is MNHEY and CDR2 is SVGAGI in the germline V gene. The CDR3 is made up of 15 amino acids. CDR3 nucleotide sequence: TGTGCCAGCAGTTACTCTGGGACAGGATCAAATGGGCAGTTCTTC. Translating it yields CASSYSGTGSNGQFF.

The V gene is TRBV5-1, the J gene TRBJ2-7; TRBD1 aligns across 7 bases. This CDR3 is 15 amino acids long. Trimming took 3 bases from V and 5 from J; bases not matched to a gene: 11. Germline CDR1 and CDR2: SGHRS and YFSETQ. The CDR3 DNA follows: TGCGCCAGCAGCTCCAATTCCGGGACAGTGCACGAGCAGTACTTC. Translated: CASSSNSGTVHEQYF.

This clone was recorded a few times. This rearrangement joins TRBV7-3 to TRBJ2-2; 8 bases agree with TRBD2. Germline-derived CDR1 and CDR2 are SGHTA and FQGTGA. V dropped 5 bases and J dropped 7; count of bases not matched to a gene: 6. This CDR3 has 14 residues. Here the CDR3 DNA reads TGTGCCAGCAGCCCTGGACTAGCCGGCGGGGAGCTGTTTTTT. This encodes CASSPGLAGGELFF.

The table lists this clone with a few counts. The chain is built from TRBV5-5 and TRBJ1-5; 7 bases are a match to TRBD1. V shed 0 bases and J 7 bases; nucleotides not matched to a gene: 7. This CDR3 is built from 15 residues. The V gene's germline CDR1 is SGHKS and CDR2 YYEKEE (reference sequence). CDR3 nucleotides: TGTGCCAGCAGCTTGGAAAGACAGGGAACGCAGCCCCAGCATTTT. Translating gives CASSLERQGTQPQHF.

Regarding this clone: Additional DNA sequences in this sample encode the identical CDR3. As DNA, the CDR3 is TGTGCCATCAGTGAGCGGGAGACCACCGGGGAGCTGTTTTTT. Amino acid sequence: CAISERETTGELFF. This chain links TRBV10-3 with TRBJ2-2; TRBD2 is a possible D gene (6 bases). CDR1 and CDR2 (germline): ENHRY, SYGVKD. Trimming cost V 2 bases and J 4 bases, with 8 bases left between them. This CDR3 contains 14 residues.

This sequence joins TRBV10-2 and TRBJ2-3; 11 bases map to TRBD2. The CDR3 runs 15 residues. J gave up 0 bases and V 6 bases, and 2 bases lay outside the gene matches. Germline assignment: CDR1 WSHSY and CDR2 SAAADI. The CDR3 sequence: CASRRTSGSTDTQYF. CDR3 coding DNA: TGCGCCAGCAGGAGGACTAGCGGGAGCACAGATACGCAGTATTTT.

The V call is TRBV6-1, the J call TRBJ2-7; 14 bases fit TRBD2. This CDR3 contains 16 residues. Germline V gives CDR1 MNHNS, CDR2 SASEGT. V lost 4 bases and J lost 6; bases outside the gene matches: 8. CDR3 amino acids: CASSGSGTSGRGEQYF. CDR3 DNA sequence: TGTGCCAGCAGTGGCTCCGGGACTAGCGGGAGAGGCGAGCAGTACTTC.

V is TRBV4-2 and J is TRBJ2-1; 7 bases line up with TRBD1. The trim removed 0 bases at V and 10 bases at J, leaving 9 bases unmatched. This CDR3 is 15 amino acids long. Germline assignment: CDR1 LGHNA and CDR2 YNFKEQ. The CDR3 protein is CASSQEVGRGGEQFF. The CDR3 DNA reads TGTGCCAGCAGCCAAGAGGTCGGGCGAGGGGGCGAGCAGTTCTTC.

As for this clone: At one of its ends the junction is not consistent with the germline gene, which may arise from a read error. The rearrangement uses TRBV30 and TRBJ2-7, with TRBD2 as a possible D gene (6 bases). Germline CDR1 is GTSNPN and CDR2 is SVGIG (reference sequence). The CDR3 loop spans 15 amino acids. CDR3: CAWSMAGTRSSEQYF. The CDR3 DNA is TGTGCCTGGAGTATGGCGGGGACGAGGTCCTCCGAGCAGTACTTC.

The chain couples TRBV5-6 to TRBJ2-1, with a tentative D call TRBD1 (5 bases). Germline CDR1 and CDR2: SGHDT and YYEEEE. The ends were cut back, 4 bases at V and 9 bases at J, with 14 bases in the middle. This CDR3 contains 13 residues. CDR3 in DNA: TGTGCCAGCAGCCCCCAGGGCGGTGGTGAGCAGTTCTTC. It encodes CASSPQGGGEQFF.

The genes are TRBV6-1 and TRBJ2-3, with a tentative D call TRBD2 (6 bases). The CDR3 runs 14 residues. V lost 2 bases to trimming and J lost 4 bases, with 10 bases between them. Germline V gives CDR1 MNHNS, CDR2 SASEGT. CDR3: CASSEMGGPDTQYF. CDR3 bases: TGTGCCAGCAGTGAAATGGGGGGTCCAGATACGCAGTATTTT.

V is TRBV7-8 and J is TRBJ2-3; 12 bases align to TRBD2. The germline V gene has CDR1 SGHVS and CDR2 FQNEAQ. Trimming at V came to 3 bases and at J to 2 bases, leaving 3 bases not matched to a gene. The CDR3 has 16 residues. The CDR3 coding sequence is TGTGCCAGCAGCTTTGGACTAGCGGGATCCACAGATACGCAGTATTTT. Its translation is CASSFGLAGSTDTQYF.

J is TRBJ2-7 and V is TRBV1; TRBD2 was called by the table and not checked on the DNA. TRBV1 constitutes a pseudogene. CDR3 size: 16 residues. CDR3 amino acids: CTSSQDPTSGRYEQYF. DNA of the CDR3: TGCACCAGCAGCCAAGACCCTACTAGCGGGAGATACGAGCAGTACTTC.

In its sample, this clone was seen a few times. The genes are TRBV7-2 and TRBJ2-1, with TRBD2 matching 7 bases. Germline-derived CDR1 and CDR2 are SGHTA and FQGNSA. V lost 6 bases, J lost 5 bases, and 4 bases stayed unmatched. The CDR3 sequence is 13 residues long. The CDR3 sequence is CASRLLADNEQFF. The CDR3, as DNA: TGTGCCAGCAGGCTGCTAGCGGACAATGAGCAGTTCTTC.

This chain joins TRBV6-1 and TRBJ1-1; D is perhaps TRBD1 (5 bases). The V end was cut by 7 bases, the J end by 3 bases, with 15 bases between. The CDR3 runs to 14 residues. Germline V gene lookup returns CDR1 MNHNS and CDR2 SASEGT. The CDR3 DNA reads TGTGCCAGCACCTGGCGGCAGGGTTACACTGAAGCTTTCTTT. Its protein product is CASTWRQGYTEAFF.

This clone was picked up one time. The chain joins TRBV11-2 to TRBJ2-7; the D is unclear. This CDR3 has 13 amino acids. Germline assignment: CDR1 SGHAT and CDR2 FQNNGV. Trimming shortened V by 1 base and J by 5 bases, and 9 bases separated the two germline ends. CDR3 bases: TGTGCCAGCAGCTTAGTTCCCGGTAACGAGCAGTACTTC. Protein sequence: CASSLVPGNEQYF.

The rearrangement links TRBV9 to TRBJ2-7, with TRBD2 identical over 11 bases. The CDR3 sequence is 14 residues long. Looked up from germline, CDR1 is SGDLS and CDR2 is YYNGEE. J gave up 3 bases and V 5 bases, and 4 bases lay outside the gene matches. The CDR3 reads CASSIGTSGYEQYF. The DNA for the CDR3 is TGTGCCAGCAGTATTGGGACTAGCGGCTACGAGCAGTACTTC.

This clone was detected only once. The chain employs TRBV15 and TRBJ1-4; perhaps TRBD1 as D (6 bases). The germline V and J ends were trimmed by 4 bases and 3 bases, with 24 bases remaining between them. The CDR3 is made up of 19 amino acids. The germline V gene has CDR1 LNHNV and CDR2 YYDKDF (reference sequence). The CDR3 loop is CATSTSETPTGMANEKLFF. The CDR3 DNA reads TGTGCCACCAGCACGTCCGAGACCCCTACAGGGATGGCTAATGAAAAACTGTTTTTT.

This clone was detected once. This chain uses TRBV27 with TRBJ2-5, with D perhaps matching TRBD2 (5 bases). The J call may be faulty, since TRBJ2-7 better matches the DNA end. The CDR3 covers 15 residues. Germline assignment: CDR1 MNHEY and CDR2 SMNVEV (reference sequence). The CDR3 coding sequence is TGTGCCAGCAGTAGAGGAGGCAGAAGGCACTACGAGCAGTACTTC. Residues: CASSRGGRRHYEQYF.

The chain is built from TRBV10-1 and TRBJ2-2; D uncertain. This CDR3 spans 14 amino acids. Germline CDR1 and CDR2: WNHNN and SYGVQD (reference sequence). Trimming took off 5 bases at V and 5 bases at J, with 12 bases between the two ends. DNA for the CDR3: TGCGCCAGCAGTTCATCACTCGCGACCGGGGAGCTGTTTTTT. The encoded protein is CASSSSLATGELFF.

The chain has TRBV5-1 and TRBJ2-5, with a possible D match to TRBD1 (5 bases). With the DNA end fitting TRBJ2-7 better, the J assignment may be wrong. Germline-derived CDR1 and CDR2 are SGHRS and YFSETQ. This CDR3 has 12 residues. The CDR3 coding sequence is TGCGCCAGCAGAGACAGCTCCTACGAGCAGTACTTC. Its protein is CASRDSSYEQYF.

J is TRBJ2-7 and V is TRBV29-1, with no clear D. The V gene lost 4 bases and the J gene lost 2 bases, with 9 bases spanning the gap. CDR1 is SQVTM, CDR2 ANQGSEA, per germline. This CDR3 has 12 amino acids. The CDR3 sequence is CSVVIGAYEQYF. The CDR3 nucleotides are TGCAGCGTTGTAATAGGAGCCTACGAGCAGTACTTC.